The 5 T cell receptor beta chains below were found in one sample sequenced in a study of T-cell reconstitution after alpha-beta-depleted transplantation in children. Unique molecular identifiers were incorporated into the prepared TCRbeta library. In TCRdb, the PCR reads were re-called with MiXCR into one record per CDR3 protein. The sample has about 540,000 distinct CDR3 sequences, around 20% seen once; the top ten hold 3.3%. The sample consisted of PBMCs from the stem cell graft donor, taken from the stem cell graft. These receptors were taken from a human donor who donated a stem cell graft to a child with acute lymphoblastic leukemia.

The rearrangement uses TRBV29-1 and TRBJ1-2, with D possibly TRBD1 on 6 matching bases. V lost 7 bases and J lost 2, with 14 bases in between. The V gene's germline CDR1 is SQVTM and CDR2 ANQGSEA. The CDR3 is made up of 13 amino acids. For the CDR3, the DNA is TGCAGCGCCAACGAGGGGACAAACTATGGCTACACCTTC. It yields the protein CSANEGTNYGYTF.

This clonotype appeared a few times. The chain couples TRBV6-1 to TRBJ2-5; tentatively, D is TRBD2 (5 bases). CDR3 size: 14 residues. From germline, CDR1 is MNHNS and CDR2 SASEGT. V lost 8 bases and J lost 1, with 14 bases in between. CDR3 sequence reads: CASGRSGTQETQYF. The CDR3 nucleotides are TGTGCCAGCGGTAGGAGCGGCACCCAAGAGACCCAGTACTTC.

The sample holds many counts of this clonotype. The chain combines TRBV5-6 with TRBJ2-1, with D possibly matching TRBD2 (5 bases). Per the germline V gene, CDR1 is SGHDT and CDR2 is YYEEEE. This CDR3 spans 12 amino acids. V lost 0 bases, J lost 12 bases, and 10 bases lay in between. The CDR3: CASSLGGAGQFF. CDR3 bases: TGTGCCAGCAGCTTGGGGGGAGCTGGGCAGTTCTTC.

This chain connects TRBV6-1 to TRBJ2-3; D may be TRBD1 (6 bases). Germline V lookup: CDR1 MNHNS, CDR2 SASEGT. This CDR3 region has 15 residues. Trimming stripped 6 bases from V and 0 bases from J, with 13 bases between. In DNA form, the CDR3 reads TGTGCCAGCAGGATAGGACAGCCTAGCACAGATACGCAGTATTTT. Amino acid sequence: CASRIGQPSTDTQYF.

This clonotype was seen ten or more times. The rearrangement links TRBV20-1 to TRBJ1-2; 9 bases map to TRBD1. V trimming: 0 bases; J trimming: 6 bases; junction bases outside the gene matches: 5. The CDR3 covers 14 residues. Per germline, CDR1 DFQATT and CDR2 SNEGSKA (reference sequence). The CDR3 loop reads CSARDRDRVHGYTF. CDR3 nucleotides: TGCAGTGCTAGAGACCGGGACAGGGTCCATGGCTACACCTTC.